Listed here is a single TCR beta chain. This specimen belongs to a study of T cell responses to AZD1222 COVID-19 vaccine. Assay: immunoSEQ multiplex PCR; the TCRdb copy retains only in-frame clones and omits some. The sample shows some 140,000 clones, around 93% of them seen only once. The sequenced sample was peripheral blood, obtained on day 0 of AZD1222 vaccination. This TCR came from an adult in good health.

For the CDR3, the DNA is TGTGCCAGCAACAAGGGGACCTCCTACGAGCAGTACTTC. It encodes CASNKGTSYEQYF. The chain combines TRBV6-5 with TRBJ2-7; D possibly matches TRBD1 or TRBD2 (5 bases each). CDR1 MNHEY and CDR2 SVGAGI come from the germline V gene. The V gene lost 7 bases and the J gene lost 0 bases, with 10 bases spanning the gap. The CDR3 consists of 13 residues.